Listed below are T cell receptor beta chains from one sample, sequenced in a study of cytomegalovirus exposure and HLA in healthy donors. Repertoires were generated with immunoSEQ multiplex PCR, while TCRdb's copy carries only in-frame clones and drops some. The table includes about 220,000 clones, 75% detected once. The sequenced sample was PBMCs. All receptors derive from a woman in her 30s in good health and CMV-seronegative. Both conserved end residues are part of each CDR3. A D gene is named only where the DNA matches it firmly.

j_call v_call d_call cdr3_aa cdr3_nt
TRBJ1-2 TRBV19 . CASSRDSPYGYTF TGTGCCAGTAGTAGGGACTCCCCCTATGGCTACACCTTC
TRBJ2-1 TRBV7-7 TRBD2 CASHGTSGNLGQFF TGTGCTAGCCACGGGACTAGCGGGAACTTAGGGCAGTTCTTC
TRBJ2-7 TRBV30 TRBD1 CAWSEDRGPSYEQYF TGTGCCTGGAGTGAGGACAGGGGGCCCTCCTACGAGCAGTACTTC
TRBJ1-2 TRBV18 . CASSPRRGGKPNYGYTF TGTGCCAGCTCACCTCGAAGGGGGGGGAAACCTAACTATGGCTACACCTTC
TRBJ1-1 TRBV30 TRBD1 CAWSTGGTEAFF TGTGCCTGGAGCACAGGGGGGACTGAAGCTTTCTTT
TRBJ1-2 TRBV27 TRBD1 CASSLGGQGRYGYTF TGTGCCAGCAGTTTAGGGGGACAGGGGAGGTATGGCTACACCTTC
TRBJ1-2 TRBV18 . CASGRGGDYGYTF TGTGCCAGCGGCAGAGGGGGGGACTATGGCTACACCTTC
TRBJ1-6 TRBV30 TRBD1 CAWSLTGGLSPLHF TGTGCCTGGAGCTTGACAGGGGGCTTATCACCCCTCCACTTT
TRBJ2-3 TRBV27 TRBD2 CASRPRTGGLAGVTDTQYF TGTGCCAGCAGGCCACGGACAGGGGGACTAGCGGGGGTCACAGATACGCAGTATTTT
TRBJ2-7 TRBV29-1 . CSGGTAYEQYF TGCAGCGGCGGGACAGCCTACGAGCAGTACTTC